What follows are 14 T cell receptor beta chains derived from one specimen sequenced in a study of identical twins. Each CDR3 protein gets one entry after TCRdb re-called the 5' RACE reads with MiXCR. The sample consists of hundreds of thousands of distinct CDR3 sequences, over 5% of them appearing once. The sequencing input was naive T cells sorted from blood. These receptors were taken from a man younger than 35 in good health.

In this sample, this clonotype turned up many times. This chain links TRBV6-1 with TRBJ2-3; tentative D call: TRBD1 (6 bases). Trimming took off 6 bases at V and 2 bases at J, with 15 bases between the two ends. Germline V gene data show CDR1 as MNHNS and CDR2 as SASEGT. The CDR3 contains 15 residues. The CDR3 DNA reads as TGTGCCAGCAGCCAAATGGGGGCCGCCACAGATACGCAGTATTTT. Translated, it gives CASSQMGAATDTQYF.

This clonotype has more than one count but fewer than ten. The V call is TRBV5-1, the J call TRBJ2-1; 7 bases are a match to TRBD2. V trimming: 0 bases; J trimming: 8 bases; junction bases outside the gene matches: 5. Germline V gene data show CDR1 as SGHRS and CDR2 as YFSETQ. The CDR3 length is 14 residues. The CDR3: CASSLAPAGDEQFF. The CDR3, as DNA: TGCGCCAGCAGCTTGGCGCCCGCGGGAGATGAGCAGTTCTTC.

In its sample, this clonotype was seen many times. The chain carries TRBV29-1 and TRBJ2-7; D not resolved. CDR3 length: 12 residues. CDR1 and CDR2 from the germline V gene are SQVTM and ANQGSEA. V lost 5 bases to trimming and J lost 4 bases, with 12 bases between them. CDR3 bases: TGCAGCGTTTTGGGCGCTGGGTACGAGCAGTACGTC. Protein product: CSVLGAGYEQYV.

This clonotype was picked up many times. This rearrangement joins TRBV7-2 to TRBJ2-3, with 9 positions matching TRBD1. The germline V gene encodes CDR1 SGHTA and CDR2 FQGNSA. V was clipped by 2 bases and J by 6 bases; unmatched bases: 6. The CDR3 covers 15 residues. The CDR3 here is CASSLMNRGQDTQYF. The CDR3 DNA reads TGTGCCAGCAGCTTAATGAACAGGGGGCAGGATACGCAGTATTTT.

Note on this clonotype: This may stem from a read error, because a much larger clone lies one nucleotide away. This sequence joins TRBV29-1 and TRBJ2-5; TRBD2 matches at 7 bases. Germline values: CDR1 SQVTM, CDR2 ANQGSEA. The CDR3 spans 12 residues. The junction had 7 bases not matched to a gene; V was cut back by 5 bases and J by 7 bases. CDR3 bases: TGCAGCGTTCGACTAGCTGGTGGGACCCAGTACTTC. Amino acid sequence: CSVRLAGGTQYF.

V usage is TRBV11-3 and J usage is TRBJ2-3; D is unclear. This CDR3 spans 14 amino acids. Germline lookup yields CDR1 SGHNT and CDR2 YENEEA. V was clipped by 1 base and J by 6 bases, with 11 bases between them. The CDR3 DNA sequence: TGTGCCAGCAGCTTAGGAGCCCTGGGCGATACGCAGTATTTT. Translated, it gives CASSLGALGDTQYF.

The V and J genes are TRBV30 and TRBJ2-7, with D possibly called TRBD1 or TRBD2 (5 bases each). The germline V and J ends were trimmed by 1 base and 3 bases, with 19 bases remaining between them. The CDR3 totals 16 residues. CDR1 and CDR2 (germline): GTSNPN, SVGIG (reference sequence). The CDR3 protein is CAWSGLIPGTFYEQYF. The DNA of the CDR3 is TGTGCCTGGAGTGGACTCATTCCAGGGACCTTCTACGAGCAGTACTTC.

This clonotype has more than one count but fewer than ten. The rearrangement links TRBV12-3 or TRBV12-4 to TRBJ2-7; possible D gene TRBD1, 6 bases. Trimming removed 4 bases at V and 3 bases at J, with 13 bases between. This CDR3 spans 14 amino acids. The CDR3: CASSSTTGIYEQYF. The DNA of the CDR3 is TGTGCCAGCAGTTCCACTACAGGGATCTACGAGCAGTACTTC.

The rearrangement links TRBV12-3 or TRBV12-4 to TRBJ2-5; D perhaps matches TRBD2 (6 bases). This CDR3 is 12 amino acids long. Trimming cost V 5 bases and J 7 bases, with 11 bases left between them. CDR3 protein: CASSGTAGTQYF. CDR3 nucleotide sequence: TGTGCCAGCAGTGGGACTGCCGGGACCCAGTACTTC.

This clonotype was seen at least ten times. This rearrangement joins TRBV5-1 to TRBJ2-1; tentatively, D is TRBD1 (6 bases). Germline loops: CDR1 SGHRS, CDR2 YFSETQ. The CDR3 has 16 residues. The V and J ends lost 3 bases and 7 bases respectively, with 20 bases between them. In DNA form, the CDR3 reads TGCGCCAGCAGCTCCACACAGGGTGCCTTCGGGAATGAGCAGTTCTTC. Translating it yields CASSSTQGAFGNEQFF. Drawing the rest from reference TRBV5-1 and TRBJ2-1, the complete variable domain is KAGVTQTPRYLIKTRGQQVTLSCSPISGHRSVSWYQQTPGQGLQFLFEYFSETQRNKGNFPGRFSGRQFSNSRSEMNVSTLELGDSALYLCASSSTQGAFGNEQFFGPGTRLTVL.

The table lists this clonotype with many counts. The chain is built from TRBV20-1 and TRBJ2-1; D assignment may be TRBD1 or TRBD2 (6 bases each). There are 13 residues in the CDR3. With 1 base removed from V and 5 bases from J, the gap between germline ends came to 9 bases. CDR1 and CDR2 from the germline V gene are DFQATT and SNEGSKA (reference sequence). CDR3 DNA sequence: TGCAGTGCTAGAGGGCGGGACAACAATGAGCAGTTCTTC. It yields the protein CSARGRDNNEQFF.

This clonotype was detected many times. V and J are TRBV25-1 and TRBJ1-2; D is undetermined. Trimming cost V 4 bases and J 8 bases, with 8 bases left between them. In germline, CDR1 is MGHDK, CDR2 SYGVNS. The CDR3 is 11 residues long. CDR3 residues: CASSAPEGYTF. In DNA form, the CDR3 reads TGTGCCAGCAGTGCCCCTGAGGGCTACACCTTC.

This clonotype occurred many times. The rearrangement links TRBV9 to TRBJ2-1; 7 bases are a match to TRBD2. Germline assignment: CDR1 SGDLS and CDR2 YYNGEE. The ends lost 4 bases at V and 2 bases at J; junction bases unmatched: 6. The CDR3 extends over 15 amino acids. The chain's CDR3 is CASSPSGKAYNEQFF. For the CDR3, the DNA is TGTGCCAGCAGCCCAAGCGGGAAGGCCTACAATGAGCAGTTCTTC.

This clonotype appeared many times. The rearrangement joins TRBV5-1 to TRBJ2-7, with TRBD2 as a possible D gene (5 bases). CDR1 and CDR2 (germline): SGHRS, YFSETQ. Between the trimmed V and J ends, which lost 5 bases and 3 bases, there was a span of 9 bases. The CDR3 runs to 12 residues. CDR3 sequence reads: CASRDGDYEQYF. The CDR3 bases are TGCGCCAGCAGGGACGGGGACTACGAGCAGTACTTC.